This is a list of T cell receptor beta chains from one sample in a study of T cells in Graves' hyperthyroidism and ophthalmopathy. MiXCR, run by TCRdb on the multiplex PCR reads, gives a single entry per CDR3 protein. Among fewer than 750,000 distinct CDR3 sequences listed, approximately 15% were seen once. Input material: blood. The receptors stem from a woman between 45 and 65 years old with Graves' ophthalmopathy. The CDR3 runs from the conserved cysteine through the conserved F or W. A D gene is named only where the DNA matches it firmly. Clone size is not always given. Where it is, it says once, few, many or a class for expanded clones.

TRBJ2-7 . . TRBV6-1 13 TGTGCCAGCAGTTGGAGATCACCAGGCGAGCAGTACTTC CASSWRSPGEQYF
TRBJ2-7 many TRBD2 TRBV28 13 TGTGCCAGCTGCGCTAGCGGGACCTACGAGCAGTACTTC CASCASGTYEQYF
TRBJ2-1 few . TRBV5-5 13 TGTGCCAGCAGCTTTACGGGCACGGGAGAGCAGTTCTTC CASSFTGTGEQFF
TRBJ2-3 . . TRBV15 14 TGTGCCACCGCCTGGGACATAACTGCGGGTACGCAGTATTTT CATAWDITAGTQYF
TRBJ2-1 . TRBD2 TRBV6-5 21 TGTGCCAGCAGTTACACCGTGGCGGGGGGCAGCAGAGGGGGAGCATACAATGAGCAGTTCTTC CASSYTVAGGSRGGAYNEQFF
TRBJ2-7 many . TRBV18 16 TGTGCCAGCTCACCGCCCTTGGAACCCAATACCTACGAGCAGTACTTC CASSPPLEPNTYEQYF
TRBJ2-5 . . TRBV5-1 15 TGCGCCAGCAGCTTACGGGGAATGGGTGTGGAGACCCAGTACTTC CASSLRGMGVETQYF
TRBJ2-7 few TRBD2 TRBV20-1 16 TGCAGTGCTAGAGACCTAGCGGGAGGGCCGCGATACGAGCAGTACTTC CSARDLAGGPRYEQYF
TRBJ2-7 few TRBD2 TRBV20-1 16 TGCAGTGCTAGACCCGCCGGGGCGGGGGGGAGCTACGAGCAGTACTTC CSARPAGAGGSYEQYF
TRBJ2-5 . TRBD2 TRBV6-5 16 TGTGCCAGCAGTTACTCGGCGGGGGGGTACCAAGAGACCCAGTACTTC CASSYSAGGYQETQYF
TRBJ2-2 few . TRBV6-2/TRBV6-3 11 TGTGCCAGCCATATTACCGGGGAGCTGTTTTTT CASHITGELFF
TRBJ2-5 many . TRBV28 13 TGTGCCAGCAGTCTCCCGTCCCTTGGGTCCCAGTACTTC CASSLPSLGSQYF
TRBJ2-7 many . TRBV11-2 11 TGTGCCAGCAGCTTAGATAACGAGCAGTACTTC CASSLDNEQYF
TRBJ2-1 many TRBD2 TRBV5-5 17 TGTGCCAGCAGCTTGATCACTAGCGGGATGGTTTTAGTCGGCGAGTTCTTC CASSLITSGMVLVGEFF
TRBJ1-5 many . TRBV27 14 TGTGCCAGCACATTTTTGGGTTCCGATCAGCCCCAGCATTTT CASTFLGSDQPQHF
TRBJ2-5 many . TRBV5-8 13 TGTGCCAGCAGCTTTGTGGGGAGTAAGACCCAGTACTTC CASSFVGSKTQYF
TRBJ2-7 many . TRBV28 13 TGTGCCAGCAGACACAGGGAGTTCGGCGAGCAGTACTTC CASRHREFGEQYF
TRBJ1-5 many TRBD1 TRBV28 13 TGTGCCATCACGACAGGGGGCGGACAGCCCCAGCATTTT CAITTGGGQPQHF
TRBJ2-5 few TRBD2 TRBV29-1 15 TGCAGCCTCATTCTAGCGGGAGGGTCCCAAGAGACCCAGTACTTC CSLILAGGSQETQYF
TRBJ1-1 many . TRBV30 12 TGTGCCTGGAGTAGACAAGGCCCTGAAGCTTTCTTT CAWSRQGPEAFF
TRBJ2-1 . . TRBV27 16 TGTGCCAGCAGTTTATTTCCAGGGTTGGGGTACAATGAGCAGTTCTTC CASSLFPGLGYNEQFF
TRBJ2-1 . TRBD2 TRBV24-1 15 TGTGCCACCAGTGATAGACTAGCGGGACTTAATGAGCAGTTCTTC CATSDRLAGLNEQFF
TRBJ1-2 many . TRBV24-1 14 TGTGCCACCAGTGAACCTCCCGAGGCCAATGGCTACACCTTC CATSEPPEANGYTF
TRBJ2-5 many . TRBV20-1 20 TGCAGTGCTAGACACGGTGGGGGGGCGGGAGTTCTTCGGATACAAGAGACCCAGTACTTC CSARHGGGAGVLRIQETQYF
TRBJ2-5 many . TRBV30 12 TGTGCCTGGGGGGTTGGGCCCGAGACCCAGTACTTC CAWGVGPETQYF
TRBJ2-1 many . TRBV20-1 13 TGCAGTGCAACGGGACTGACTAACAATGAGCAGTTCTTC CSATGLTNNEQFF
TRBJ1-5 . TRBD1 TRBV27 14 TGTGCCAGCAGTTTTTCTGCAGGGGGCTATCTGCAGCATTTT CASSFSAGGYLQHF
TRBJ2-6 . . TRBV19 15 TGTGCCAGTAGTATCCAGGTCTCTGGGGCCAACGTCCTGACTTTC CASSIQVSGANVLTF
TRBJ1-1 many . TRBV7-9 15 TGTGCCAGCAGCTGGTCTGGGGCGACACGTTCCGAAGCTTTCTTT CASSWSGATRSEAFF
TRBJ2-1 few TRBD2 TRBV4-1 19 TGCGCCAGCAGCCAAGATGCTTTGAGCGGGAGGTCCTCCTACAATGAGCAGTTCTTC CASSQDALSGRSSYNEQFF
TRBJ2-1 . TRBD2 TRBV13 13 TGTGCCAGCAGTGAAGGACTAGCGGGAGAGGGGTTCTTC CASSEGLAGEGFF
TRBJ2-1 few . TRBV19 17 TGTGCCAGTAGTATAGATCTTGGGGGTAGCAGCTACAATGAGCAGTTCTTC CASSIDLGGSSYNEQFF
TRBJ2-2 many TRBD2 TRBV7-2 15 TGTGCCAGCAGCTTAAGGATTAGCGGGAGTGGGGAGCTGTTTTTT CASSLRISGSGELFF
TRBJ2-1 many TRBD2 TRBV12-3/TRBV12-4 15 TGTGCCAGCAGTTGGTCACTAGCGGGGTACAATGAGCAGTTCTTC CASSWSLAGYNEQFF
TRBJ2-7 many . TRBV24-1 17 TGTGCCACCAGTCTCCCAACGGGGATCCCTCGCTCCTACGAGCAGTACTTC CATSLPTGIPRSYEQYF
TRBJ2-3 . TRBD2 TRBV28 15 TGTGCCAGCCGCCTACCCGGGACTAGCGGCTATACGCAGTATTTT CASRLPGTSGYTQYF
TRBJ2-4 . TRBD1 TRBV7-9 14 TGTGCCAGCAGCCCAGGACAGGGGTCGAACATTCAGTACTTC CASSPGQGSNIQYF
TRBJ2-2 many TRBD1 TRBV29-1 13 TGCAGCGCAGACAGGGAGAACACCGGGGAGCTGTTTTTT CSADRENTGELFF
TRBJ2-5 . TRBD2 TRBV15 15 TGTGCCAGCAGCCCCTGGACTAGCGGGAGTGGGACCCAGTACTTC CASSPWTSGSGTQYF
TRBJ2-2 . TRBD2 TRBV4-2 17 TGTGCCAGCAGCATCCCTCTTGCGGGAGTTAATACCGGGGAGCTGTTTTTT CASSIPLAGVNTGELFF
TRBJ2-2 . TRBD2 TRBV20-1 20 TGCAGTGCTAGACAGGTTGGGCTAGCGGGACCGACGGGGAACACCGGGGAGCTGTTTTTT CSARQVGLAGPTGNTGELFF
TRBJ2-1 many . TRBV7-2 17 TGTGCCAGCAGCTCGCCGAAGGACATTTTCTCCTACAATGAGCAGTTCTTC CASSSPKDIFSYNEQFF
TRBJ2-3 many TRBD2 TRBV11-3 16 TGTGCCAGCAGCGCCGGACTAGCGGACATCACAGATACGCAGTATTTT CASSAGLADITDTQYF
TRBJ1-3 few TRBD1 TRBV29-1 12 TGCAGCGTCGGGACAGGGCCGAACACCATATATTTT CSVGTGPNTIYF
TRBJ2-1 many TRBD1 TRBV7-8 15 TGTGCCAGCAGCACAGGACAGGGGGTCTGGAATGAGCAGTTCTTC CASSTGQGVWNEQFF
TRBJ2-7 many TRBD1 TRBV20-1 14 TGCAGTGCTAGGACCGGGACAGGGAAATACGAGCAGTACTTC CSARTGTGKYEQYF
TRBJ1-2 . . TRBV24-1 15 TGTGCCACCAGTGACCCGGGACGGGGGACCTATGGCTACACCTTC CATSDPGRGTYGYTF
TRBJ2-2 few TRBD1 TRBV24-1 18 TGTGCCACCAGTGATCCACCTGGGACAGGGATTAAAACCGGGGAGCTGTTTTTT CATSDPPGTGIKTGELFF
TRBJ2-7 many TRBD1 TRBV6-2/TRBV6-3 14 TGTGCCAGCAGTTACGGGGACAGGACCTACGAGCAGTACTTC CASSYGDRTYEQYF
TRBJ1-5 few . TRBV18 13 TGTGCCAGCCAACAGTATAGCAATCAGCCCCAGCATTTT CASQQYSNQPQHF
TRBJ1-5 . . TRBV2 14 TGTGCCAGCAGTGAGGGCAGGGAGGATAAGCCCCAGCATTTT CASSEGREDKPQHF
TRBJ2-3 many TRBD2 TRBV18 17 TGTGCCAGCTCACCACAGAGCGGGGGCTGGGGCACAGATACGCAGTATTTT CASSPQSGGWGTDTQYF
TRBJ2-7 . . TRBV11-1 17 TGTGCCAGCAGCTTAGACGCTCGGGACGGCGGACCCTACGAGCAGTACTTC CASSLDARDGGPYEQYF
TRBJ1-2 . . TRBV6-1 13 TGTGCCAGCAGAACAAGACTTACAGAAAACTACACCTTC CASRTRLTENYTF
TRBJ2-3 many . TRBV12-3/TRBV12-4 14 TGTGCCAGCAGTTTGGGGGTCCCAACAGATACGCAGTATTTT CASSLGVPTDTQYF
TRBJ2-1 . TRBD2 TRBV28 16 TGTGCCAGCCGTCAGAGGAGCGGGAGGGCATACAATGAGCAGTTCTTC CASRQRSGRAYNEQFF
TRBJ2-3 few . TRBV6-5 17 TGTGCCAGCAGTTACGGAGCAGGGACCTCTAGCACAGATACGCAGTATTTT CASSYGAGTSSTDTQYF
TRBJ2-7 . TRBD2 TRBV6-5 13 TGTGCCAGCAATTGGCGGGAGAGGTACGAGCAGTACTTC CASNWRERYEQYF
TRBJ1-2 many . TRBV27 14 TGTGCCAGCTCACCGGGGCAGGGACACTATGGCTACACCTTC CASSPGQGHYGYTF
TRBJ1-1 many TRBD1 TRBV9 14 TGTGCCAGCAGCGGACAGGGGGCACGTACTGAAGCTTTCTTT CASSGQGARTEAFF